This section outlines one T cell receptor (beta chain) sequence together with its context. V was cut by 1 base and J by 2 bases, with 14 bases left in between. Germline V gene lookup returns CDR1 SGHAT and CDR2 FQNNGV. This CDR3 has 16 residues. In the original processing: Amplification with reference gene primers provided the estimates of nucleated cell counts. Data came from immunoSEQ multiplex PCR; TCRdb stores just in-frame clones and leaves some out. V, J and clone size are those of that table, while D and trimming were read from the DNA. The table records about 34,000 clones, about 91% of them present only once. This sample stems from a study of blood T cell repertoires in COVID-19. At the level of the study: T cells, B-cell-depleted T cells, or PBMCs provided the cDNA or gDNA that served as material.

This rearrangement joins TRBV11-2 to TRBJ1-1; D possibly corresponds to TRBD1 (5 bases). Input material: peripheral blood. This TCR came from a woman at least 80 years old with acute or convalescent COVID-19. The CDR3, as DNA: TGTGCCAGCAGCTTAGGGCTCAGGAGGGGTAACACTGAAGCTTTCTTT. As protein: CASSLGLRRGNTEAFF. Drawing the rest from reference TRBV11-2 and TRBJ1-1, the complete variable domain is EAGVAQSPRYKIIEKRQSVAFWCNPISGHATLYWYQQILGQGPKLLIQFQNNGVVDDSQLPKDRFSAERLKGVDSTLKIQPAKLEDSAVYLCASSLGLRRGNTEAFFGQGTRLTVV.